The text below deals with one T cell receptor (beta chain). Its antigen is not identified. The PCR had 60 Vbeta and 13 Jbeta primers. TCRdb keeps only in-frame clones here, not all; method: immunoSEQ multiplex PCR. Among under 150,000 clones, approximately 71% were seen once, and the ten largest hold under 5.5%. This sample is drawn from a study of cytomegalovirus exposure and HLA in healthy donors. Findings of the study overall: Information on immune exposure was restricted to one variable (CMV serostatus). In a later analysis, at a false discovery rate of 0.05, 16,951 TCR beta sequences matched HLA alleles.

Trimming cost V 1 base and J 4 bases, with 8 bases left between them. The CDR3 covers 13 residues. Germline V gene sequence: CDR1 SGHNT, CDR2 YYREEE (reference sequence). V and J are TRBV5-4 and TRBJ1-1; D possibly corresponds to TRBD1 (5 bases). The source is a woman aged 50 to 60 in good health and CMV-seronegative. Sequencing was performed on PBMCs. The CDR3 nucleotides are TGTGCCAGCAGCTTGTGGCAGGGCACTGAAGCTTTCTTT. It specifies CASSLWQGTEAFF.